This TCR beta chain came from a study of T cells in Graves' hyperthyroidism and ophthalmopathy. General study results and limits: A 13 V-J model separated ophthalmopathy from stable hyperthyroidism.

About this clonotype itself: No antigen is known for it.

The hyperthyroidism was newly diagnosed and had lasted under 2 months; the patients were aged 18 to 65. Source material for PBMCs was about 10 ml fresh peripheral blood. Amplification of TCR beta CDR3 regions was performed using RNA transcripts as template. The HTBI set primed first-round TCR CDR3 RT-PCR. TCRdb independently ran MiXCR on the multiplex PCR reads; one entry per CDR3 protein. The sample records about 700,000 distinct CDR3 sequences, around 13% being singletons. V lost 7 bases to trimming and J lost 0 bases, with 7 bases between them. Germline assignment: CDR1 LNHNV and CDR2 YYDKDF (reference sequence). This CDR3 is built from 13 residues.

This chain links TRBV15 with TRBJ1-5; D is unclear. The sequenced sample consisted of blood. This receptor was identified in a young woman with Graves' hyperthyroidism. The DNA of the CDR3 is TGTGCCACCAACGGCGGTAGCAATCAGCCCCAGCATTTT. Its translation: CATNGGSNQPQHF.